This T cell receptor (beta chain) was sequenced during a study of T cell responses to AZD1222 COVID-19 vaccine. Broader study findings: At study baseline, merely more than 5 AZD1222 recipients were seropositive. The study sampled repertoires only after the peak T cell response. Donors, mostly white British, included more females; clonal diversity was possibly underestimated. Spike-specific TCRs gained breadth and depth after people received two AZD1222 doses.

This CDR3 spans 14 amino acids. Germline CDR1 reads SGHRS; CDR2 reads YFSETQ. Deletions cut 2 bases from V and 1 base from J, with 6 bases between. TCRdb's copy holds only in-frame clones and misses some; the assay was immunoSEQ multiplex PCR. The table records 120,000 or so clones, about 86% of them present only once. Details on this clone: Its antigen is not identified.

The sample in question was peripheral blood, obtained 28 days after the second AZD1222 dose. The chain is built from TRBV5-1 and TRBJ2-2; D perhaps matches TRBD1 (6 bases). The sequence was obtained from an adult who received the AZD1222 COVID-19 vaccine. The CDR3 sequence is CASSLQGNTGELFF. CDR3 bases: TGCGCCAGCAGCTTACAGGGGAACACCGGGGAGCTGTTTTTT.